Each of the 21 T cell receptor beta chains below was sequenced from the same sample in a study of shared clonotypes between healthy human individuals (dated by TCRdb to about 2020). The library was built by means of the immunoSEQ multiplex PCR assay. Here the immuneACCESS table is served through TCRdb, limited to in-frame sequences with V and J called. Missing clones are a known gap in these copies; in checked studies unresolved V genes cover under half, and the rest lacks a known reason. A total of around 500,000 clones appear in this sample, 65% to 80% of them only once. The biggest ten clones account for roughly 12% of the sample. Material: PBMCs. The receptors shown here come from a woman aged 40 to 50 in good health. Some clones in this sample may be carry-over from other donors' samples.

The genes are TRBV7-6 and TRBJ2-5; TRBD2 is a possible D gene (5 bases). The ends were cut back, 0 bases at V and 5 bases at J, with 10 bases in the middle. Germline-derived CDR1 and CDR2 are SGHVS and FNYEAQ. The CDR3 spans 14 residues. The CDR3 bases are TGTGCCAGCAGCTTAGCGGAGACTATGGAGACCCAGTACTTC. Residues: CASSLAETMETQYF.

The J gene is TRBJ2-3, the V gene TRBV28; TRBD1 agrees at 7 bases. Losses at the gene ends were 6 bases for V and 8 bases for J; bases not matched to a gene: 11. Germline CDR1 reads MDHEN; CDR2 reads SYDVKM. The CDR3 spans 14 residues. The CDR3 nucleotides are TGTGCCAGCAGCTCCAGACAGGGTTTGGGTACGCAGTATTTT. Translated, it gives CASSSRQGLGTQYF.

The J gene is TRBJ2-7, the V gene TRBV4-1, with 13 bases fitting TRBD2. With V trimmed by 6 bases and J by 6 bases, 5 bases remained unmatched. Looked up from germline, CDR1 is MGHRA and CDR2 is YSYEKL. This CDR3 spans 14 amino acids. The CDR3 DNA follows: TGCGCCAGCAGAGGACTAGCGGGAGTAGGCGAGCAGTACTTC. Amino acids: CASRGLAGVGEQYF.

The CDR3 coding sequence is TGCGCCAGCAGCCAAGAACAGGGAGTCGCCTACGAGCAGTACTTC. This codes for CASSQEQGVAYEQYF. The chain links TRBV4-1 to TRBJ2-7; D might be TRBD1 (6 bases). Between the trimmed V and J ends, which lost 0 bases and 2 bases, there was a span of 11 bases. CDR1 is MGHRA and CDR2 is YSYEKL in the germline V gene. The CDR3 totals 15 residues.

This clone was recorded only once. The J gene is TRBJ1-1, the V gene TRBV5-5, with a possible D match to TRBD1 (6 bases). V lost 4 bases to trimming and J lost 1 base, with 11 bases between them. The CDR3 is made up of 14 amino acids. Germline V CDR1 and CDR2: SGHKS, YYEKEE (reference sequence). CDR3 protein: CASSPMTGNTEAFF. The CDR3 nucleotides read TGTGCCAGCAGCCCTATGACAGGGAACACTGAAGCTTTCTTT.

This clone has more than one count but fewer than ten. The chain employs TRBV19 and TRBJ1-2; D is unresolved. Germline V gene data show CDR1 as LNHDA and CDR2 as SQIVND (reference sequence). The CDR3 has 13 amino acids. Deletions cut 7 bases from V and 1 base from J, with 10 bases between. The CDR3 region has the DNA TGTGCCAGTAACCCAACAGATAACTATGGCTACACCTTC. This translates into CASNPTDNYGYTF.

This clone was seen once. The chain couples TRBV15 to TRBJ2-5; D not resolved. From germline, CDR1 is LNHNV and CDR2 YYDKDF (reference sequence). This CDR3 has 13 amino acids. V lost 0 bases and J 2 bases, leaving 4 bases between the germline ends. The CDR3 nucleotides read TGTGCCACCAGCAGAGATGTTCAAGAGACCCAGTACTTC. This sequence encodes CATSRDVQETQYF.

The chain employs TRBV7-2 and TRBJ2-5; D ambiguous. In germline, CDR1 is SGHTA, CDR2 FQGNSA. This CDR3 is 14 amino acids long. V was shortened by 2 bases and J by 1 base, with 8 bases between the two germline ends. The CDR3 nucleotides read TGTGCCAGCAGCTTATATAACGGCCAAGAGACCCAGTACTTC. This encodes CASSLYNGQETQYF.

The chain carries TRBV15 and TRBJ2-7; D gene ambiguous. Germline CDR1 LNHNV, CDR2 YYDKDF (reference sequence). This CDR3 contains 14 residues. V lost 1 base to trimming and J lost 5 bases, with 12 bases between them. CDR3 DNA sequence: TGTGCCACCAGCAGAGGGCATCACGGCGACGAGCAGTACTTC. The encoded protein is CATSRGHHGDEQYF.

The chain carries TRBV7-9 and TRBJ1-2; D uncertain. The CDR3 has 15 residues. V shed 3 bases and J shed 5 bases, with 16 bases lying between them. Per germline, CDR1 SEHNR and CDR2 FQNEAQ (reference sequence). CDR3 bases: TGTGCCAGCAGCTTCCCCCCAGCAGAAGAGTATGGCTACACCTTC. Translating it yields CASSFPPAEEYGYTF.

In this sample, this clone turned up many times. The gene calls are TRBV28 and TRBJ2-7, with TRBD2 as a possible D gene (5 bases). Germline V lookup: CDR1 MDHEN, CDR2 SYDVKM. The CDR3 covers 13 residues. The V end was cut by 8 bases, the J end by 2 bases, with 13 bases between. CDR3 residues: CASGIGVAYEQYF. The DNA for the CDR3 is TGTGCCAGCGGGATCGGGGTGGCCTACGAGCAGTACTTC.

The chain links TRBV11-3 to TRBJ2-7, with D unclear. Trimming removed 6 bases from V and 1 base from J, with 10 bases in between. This CDR3 has 13 amino acids. Germline assignment: CDR1 SGHNT and CDR2 YENEEA. CDR3 amino acids: CASSFSDSYEQYF. CDR3 bases: TGTGCCAGCAGTTTCAGTGATTCCTACGAGCAGTACTTC.

CDR3 DNA: TGTGCCAGCAGCTCCCCACTAGCGGGAGTCAACGAGCAGTACTTC. Protein: CASSSPLAGVNEQYF. V and J are TRBV5-4 and TRBJ2-7; 11 nucleotides agree with TRBD2. V lost 3 bases, J lost 5 bases, and 7 bases stayed unmatched. The CDR3 is 15 residues long. Germline V gives CDR1 SGHNT, CDR2 YYREEE (reference sequence).

This clone has ten or more counts. The V call is TRBV25-1, the J call TRBJ1-2; D gene uncertain. V lost 6 bases and J lost 6, with 14 bases in between. The CDR3 covers 13 residues. Germline V CDR1 and CDR2: MGHDK, SYGVNS. This CDR3 is CASRGGPADGYTF. The CDR3 DNA reads TGTGCCAGCAGGGGCGGTCCAGCGGATGGCTACACCTTC.

The V and J genes are TRBV6-5 and TRBJ2-7; 11 bases agree with TRBD2. The CDR3 has 15 residues. With 5 bases clipped from V and 5 bases from J, the junction kept 8 bases outside the gene matches. In germline, CDR1 is MNHEY, CDR2 SVGAGI. In nucleotides, the CDR3 is TGTGCCAGCAGTCCTACTAGCGGGAGTAGCAACGAGCAGTACTTC. Its protein is CASSPTSGSSNEQYF.

The chain has TRBV7-3 and TRBJ1-2; 7 nucleotides match TRBD1. Germline lookup yields CDR1 SGHTA and CDR2 FQGTGA. With V trimmed by 5 bases and J by 9 bases, 6 bases remained unmatched. The CDR3 has 12 amino acids. As DNA, the CDR3 is TGTGCCAGCAGCGTCGGACAGGCTAGCTACACCTTC. Its protein product is CASSVGQASYTF.

CDR3 loop: CASSPGGQPQHF. CDR3 nucleotide sequence: TGTGCCAGCTCACCGGGGGGGCAGCCCCAGCATTTT. The gene calls are TRBV18 and TRBJ1-5; tentatively, D is TRBD1 (5 bases). Deletions cut 3 bases from V and 7 bases from J, with 7 bases between. The CDR3 totals 12 residues. Germline values: CDR1 KGHSH, CDR2 LQKENI.

The J gene is TRBJ2-5, the V gene TRBV4-2, with TRBD2 matching 7 bases. The DNA end is a closer match to TRBJ2-7, so the J assignment may be wrong. This CDR3 spans 16 amino acids. The germline gives CDR1 LGHNA, CDR2 YNFKEQ. DNA of the CDR3: TGTGCCAGCAGCCAAGAATTTCCCGGACTAGCCTACGAGCAGTACTTC. Residues: CASSQEFPGLAYEQYF.

This clone has a handful of counts. The same CDR3 arises from other DNA sequences in this sample as well. The V call is TRBV7-9, the J call TRBJ1-1, with no clear D. Germline lookup yields CDR1 SEHNR and CDR2 FQNEAQ (reference sequence). The CDR3 is 11 residues long. Trimming removed 1 base from V and 4 bases from J, with 1 base in between. CDR3 coding DNA: TGTGCCAGCAGCTTAGGCACTGAAGCTTTCTTT. Its translation: CASSLGTEAFF.

V is TRBV5-6 and J is TRBJ2-1; possible D gene TRBD1, 6 bases. Trimming took 1 base from V and 8 from J, leaving 19 bases between them. The CDR3 has 16 residues. The germline V gene encodes CDR1 SGHDT and CDR2 YYEEEE. The CDR3 DNA reads as TGTGCCAGCAGCTTGTTGGGGCCCGGTGAGGGGGATGAGCAGTTCTTC. Encoded protein: CASSLLGPGEGDEQFF.

The J gene is TRBJ1-1, the V gene TRBV5-1, with D possibly being TRBD1 (5 bases). The germline CDR1 and CDR2 sequences are SGHRS and YFSETQ. V was cut by 6 bases and J by 0 bases, with 18 bases left in between. The CDR3 length is 16 residues. The CDR3 nucleotides read TGCGCCAGCACCAGGGCGGGTACGGGTCTGAACACTGAAGCTTTCTTT. Translated: CASTRAGTGLNTEAFF. The variable domain in full, with the rest retrieved from reference TRBV5-1 and TRBJ1-1, is KAGVTQTPRYLIKTRGQQVTLSCSPISGHRSVSWYQQTPGQGLQFLFEYFSETQRNKGNFPGRFSGRQFSNSRSEMNVSTLELGDSALYLCASTRAGTGLNTEAFFGQGTRLTVV.